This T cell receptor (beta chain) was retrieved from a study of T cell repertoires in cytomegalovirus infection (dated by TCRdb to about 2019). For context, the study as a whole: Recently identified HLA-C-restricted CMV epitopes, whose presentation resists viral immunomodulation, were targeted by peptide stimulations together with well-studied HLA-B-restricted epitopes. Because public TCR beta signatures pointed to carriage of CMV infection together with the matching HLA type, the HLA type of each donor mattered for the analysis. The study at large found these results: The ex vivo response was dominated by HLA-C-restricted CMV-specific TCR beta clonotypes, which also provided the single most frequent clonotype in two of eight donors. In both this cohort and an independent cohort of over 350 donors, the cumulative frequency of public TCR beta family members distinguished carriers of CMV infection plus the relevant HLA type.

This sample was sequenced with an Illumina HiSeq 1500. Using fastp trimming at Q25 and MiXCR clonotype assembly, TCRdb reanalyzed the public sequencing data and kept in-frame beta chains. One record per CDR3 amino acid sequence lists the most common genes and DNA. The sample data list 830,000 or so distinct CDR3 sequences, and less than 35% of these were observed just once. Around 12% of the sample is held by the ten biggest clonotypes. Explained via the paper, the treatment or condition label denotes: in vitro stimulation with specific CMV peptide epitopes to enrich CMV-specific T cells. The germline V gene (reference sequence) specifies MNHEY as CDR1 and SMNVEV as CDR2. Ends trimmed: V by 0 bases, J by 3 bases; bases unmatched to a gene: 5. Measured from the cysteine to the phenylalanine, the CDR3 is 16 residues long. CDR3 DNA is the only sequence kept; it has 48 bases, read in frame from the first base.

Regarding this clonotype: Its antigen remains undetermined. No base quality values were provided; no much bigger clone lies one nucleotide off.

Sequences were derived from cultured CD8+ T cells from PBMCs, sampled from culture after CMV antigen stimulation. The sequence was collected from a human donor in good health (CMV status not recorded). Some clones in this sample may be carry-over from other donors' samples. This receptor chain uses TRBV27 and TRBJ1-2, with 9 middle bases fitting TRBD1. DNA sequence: TGTGCCAGCAGTTTATCAGGATGGGACAGGGACTATGGCTACACCTTC. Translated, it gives CASSLSGWDRDYGYTF.